This is a list of T cell receptor beta chains from one sample in a study of T cells expressing NK-cell markers. TCRdb reprocessed the 5' RACE reads and reports one entry per CDR3 protein, with no DNA. The listing records roughly 150,000 distinct CDR3 sequences. Input material: blood T cells: a sorted CD56 or NKG2C T cell subset, CD4+ or CD8+ T cells, or bulk PBMC T cells (not recorded which). The receptors derive from a woman between 18 and 75 years old in good health. The CDR3 runs from the conserved cysteine through the conserved F or W. Each record gives: V gene, J gene, CDR3 protein.

TRBV27	TRBJ2-2	CASQRGSNTGELFF
TRBV9	TRBJ2-1	CASSVEEGGTGDEQFF
TRBV5-1	TRBJ2-7	CASSVNTGGAASYEQYF
TRBV9	TRBJ2-1	CASSVSGGLNEQFF
TRBV20-1	TRBJ1-1	CSALMNTEAFF
TRBV5-8	TRBJ2-4	CASSHSASQDIQYF
TRBV18	TRBJ2-7	CASSPGLAESYEQYF
TRBV6-2/TRBV6-3	TRBJ1-5	CASSGRRDWSQPQHF
TRBV5-1	TRBJ2-7	CASSLTGTAPYEQYF
TRBV25-1	TRBJ1-3	CASSEGTHLENTIYF
TRBV18	TRBJ2-1	CASSPNREYNEQFF
TRBV5-1	TRBJ2-3	CASSPEPTGQGLSDTQYF
TRBV12-3/TRBV12-4	TRBJ2-3	CASSMGLAGEDTQYF
TRBV7-3	TRBJ2-5	CASSLSGPGGAETQYF
TRBV28	TRBJ2-7	CASSTGTDLYEQYF
TRBV20-1	TRBJ2-1	CSASPMRGGSYNEQFF
TRBV10-3	TRBJ1-4	CATAGDEKLFF
TRBV20-1	TRBJ1-4	CSARLPGQGSEKLFF
TRBV18	TRBJ1-1	CASSPEVGMNTEAFF
TRBV6-5	TRBJ1-2	CASSSRAGGYTF
TRBV4-1	TRBJ1-4	CASSQRGATNEKLFF
TRBV14	TRBJ2-3	CASSQGFPSTDTQYF
TRBV18	TRBJ2-1	CASSLTGGFNEQFF
TRBV6-1	TRBJ2-2	CASSEGLTALAAGELFF
TRBV10-3	TRBJ1-6	CAISESKGVYNSPLHF
TRBV5-1	TRBJ1-4	CASSLSPANEKLFF
TRBV6-1	TRBJ1-5	CASSEVQNSNQPQHF
TRBV6-6	TRBJ1-1	CASSYEVAEAFF
TRBV6-5	TRBJ2-1	CASKELVGEQFF
TRBV5-1	TRBJ1-6	CASSLAGGDFGRTLHF
TRBV4-1	TRBJ1-4	CASSHYPRQGGNEKLFF
TRBV4-1	TRBJ2-6	CASSQTDRDGRFGANVLTF
TRBV5-1	TRBJ1-2	CASSYGTGSVYGYTF
TRBV9	TRBJ2-5	CASSALRDSSQETQYF
TRBV11-2	TRBJ2-7	CASSSRGNEQYF
TRBV3-1	TRBJ2-1	CASSQDRWGNEQFF
TRBV5-1	TRBJ1-4	CASSSGSTSTNEKLFF
TRBV4-1	TRBJ2-2	CASSRDYPNTGELFF
TRBV29-1	TRBJ2-2	CSQRDRGGTGELFF
TRBV15	TRBJ2-1	CATSMTTSGRLRNEQFF
TRBV25-1	TRBJ1-2	CASSEYDEGNYGYTF
TRBV20-1	TRBJ2-1	CSATPTSGSTEQFF